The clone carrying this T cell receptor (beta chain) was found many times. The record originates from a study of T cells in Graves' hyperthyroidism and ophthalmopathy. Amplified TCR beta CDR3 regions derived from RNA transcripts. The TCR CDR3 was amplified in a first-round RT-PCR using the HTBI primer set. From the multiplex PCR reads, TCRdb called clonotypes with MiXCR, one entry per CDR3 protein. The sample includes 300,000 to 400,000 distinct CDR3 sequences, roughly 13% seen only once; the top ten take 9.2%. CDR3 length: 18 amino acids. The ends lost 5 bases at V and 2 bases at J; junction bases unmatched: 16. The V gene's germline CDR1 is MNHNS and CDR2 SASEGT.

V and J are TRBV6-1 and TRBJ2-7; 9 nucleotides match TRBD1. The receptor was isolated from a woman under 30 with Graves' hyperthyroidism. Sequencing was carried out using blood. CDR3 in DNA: TGTGCCAGCAGTTTTGAACTCCCGGGACAGGGAAAAGCCTACGAGCAGTACTTC. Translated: CASSFELPGQGKAYEQYF.